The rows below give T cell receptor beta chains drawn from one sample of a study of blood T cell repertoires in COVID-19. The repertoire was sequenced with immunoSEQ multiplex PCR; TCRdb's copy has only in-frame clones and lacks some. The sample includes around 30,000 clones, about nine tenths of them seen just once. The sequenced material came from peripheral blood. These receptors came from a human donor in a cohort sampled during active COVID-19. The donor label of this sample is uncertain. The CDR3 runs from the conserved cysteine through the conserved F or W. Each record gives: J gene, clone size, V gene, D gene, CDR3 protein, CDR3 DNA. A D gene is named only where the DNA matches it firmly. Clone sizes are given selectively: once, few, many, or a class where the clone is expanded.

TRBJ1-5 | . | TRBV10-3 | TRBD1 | CAISGTGDNQPQHF | TGTGCCATCAGTGGGACAGGGGACAATCAGCCCCAGCATTTT
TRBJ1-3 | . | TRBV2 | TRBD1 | CASTGQGFSGNTIYF | TGTGCCAGCACGGGACAGGGGTTCTCTGGAAACACCATATATTTT
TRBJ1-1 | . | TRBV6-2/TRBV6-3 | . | CASSYGGNTQAFF | TGTGCCAGCAGTTACGGCGGGAACACCCAAGCTTTCTTT
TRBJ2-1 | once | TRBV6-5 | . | CASTHGGAYNEQFF | TGTGCCAGCACCCACGGAGGGGCCTACAATGAGCAGTTCTTC
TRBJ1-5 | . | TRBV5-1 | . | CASSLAGSNQPQHF | TGCGCCAGCAGCTTGGCCGGTTCCAATCAGCCCCAGCATTTT
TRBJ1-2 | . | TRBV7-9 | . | CASSLDPGEIYGYTF | TGTGCCAGCAGCTTAGATCCAGGGGAAATCTATGGCTACACCTTC
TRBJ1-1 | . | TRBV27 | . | CASSLMPAGRSTEAFF | TGTGCCAGCAGTTTAATGCCTGCAGGGCGGAGCACTGAAGCTTTCTTT
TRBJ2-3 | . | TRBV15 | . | CATSEGDFQTDTQYF | TGTGCCACCAGCGAGGGAGACTTTCAAACAGATACGCAGTATTTT
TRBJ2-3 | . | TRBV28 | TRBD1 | CASSWGTGGTDTQYF | TGTGCCAGCAGTTGGGGGACAGGGGGCACAGATACGCAGTATTTT
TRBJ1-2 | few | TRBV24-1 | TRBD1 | CATSDTDRVYGYTF | TGTGCCACCAGTGACACCGACAGGGTCTATGGCTACACCTTC
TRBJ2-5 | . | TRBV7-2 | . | CASSLGGIYQETQYF | TGTGCCAGCAGCTTAGGAGGGATCTACCAAGAGACCCAGTACTTC
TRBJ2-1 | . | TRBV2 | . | CASSRETYNEQFF | TGTGCCAGCAGTCGGGAAACCTACAATGAGCAGTTCTTC
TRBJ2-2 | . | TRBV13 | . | CASSLEGRSTGELFF | TGTGCCAGCAGCTTAGAAGGCAGGTCCACCGGGGAGCTGTTTTTT
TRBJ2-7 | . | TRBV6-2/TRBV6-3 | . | CASSTTSRADHRGNSYEQYF | TGTGCCAGCAGTACAACTTCTCGAGCCGACCACCGAGGAAACTCCTACGAGCAGTACTTC
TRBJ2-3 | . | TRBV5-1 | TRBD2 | CASSPSGVSTDTQYF | TGCGCCAGCAGCCCAAGCGGGGTTAGCACAGATACGCAGTATTTT
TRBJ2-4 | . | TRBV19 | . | CASAGLGNIQYF | TGTGCCAGTGCGGGGCTAGGGAACATTCAGTACTTC
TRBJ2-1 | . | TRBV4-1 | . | CASSQQFYNEQFF | TGCGCCAGCAGCCAACAATTCTACAATGAGCAGTTCTTC
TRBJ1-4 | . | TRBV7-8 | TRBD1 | CASSGGTEGEKLFF | TGTGCCAGTAGCGGCGGGACAGAAGGGGAAAAACTGTTTTTT
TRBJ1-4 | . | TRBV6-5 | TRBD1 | CAVRGTENEKLFF | TGTGCCGTAAGGGGGACAGAAAATGAAAAACTGTTTTTT
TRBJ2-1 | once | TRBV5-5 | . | CASSRPGVEQFF | TGTGCCAGCAGTAGACCAGGGGTTGAGCAGTTCTTC
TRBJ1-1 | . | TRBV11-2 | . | CASRVSNTEAFF | TGTGCCAGCCGTGTGTCGAACACTGAAGCTTTCTTT
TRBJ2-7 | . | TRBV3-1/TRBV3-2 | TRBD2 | CASSPYRGGYEQYF | TGTGCCAGCAGCCCCTACCGGGGGGGCTACGAGCAGTACTTC
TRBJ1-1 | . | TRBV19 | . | CASSIDLGFQGAFF | TGTGCCAGTAGTATAGATCTCGGATTTCAGGGGGCTTTCTTT
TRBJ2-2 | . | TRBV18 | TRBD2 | CASSPLGRTRTGELFF | TGTGCCAGCTCACCACTGGGGCGGACTAGGACGGGGGAGCTGTTTTTT
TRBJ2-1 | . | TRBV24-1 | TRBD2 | CATSSGTSGGAAYNEQFF | TGTGCCACCAGTAGCGGGACTAGCGGGGGGGCGGCGTACAATGAGCAGTTCTTC
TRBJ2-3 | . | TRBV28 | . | CASSLLGLDEDTQYF | TGTGCCAGCAGTTTATTGGGACTCGATGAGGATACGCAGTATTTT
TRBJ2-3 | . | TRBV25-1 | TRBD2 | CASSIGLAGGKHRVTQYF | TGTGCCAGCAGTATCGGACTAGCGGGGGGGAAGCACAGAGTTACGCAGTATTTT
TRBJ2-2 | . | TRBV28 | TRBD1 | CASSLEVTGVPTGELFF | TGTGCCAGCAGTTTGGAGGTTACAGGGGTCCCCACCGGGGAGCTGTTTTTT
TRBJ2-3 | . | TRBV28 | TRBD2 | CASRSSGGTGADTQYF | TGTGCCAGCAGGTCTAGCGGGGGAACCGGGGCAGATACGCAGTATTTT
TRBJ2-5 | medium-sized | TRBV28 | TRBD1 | CASSPLIGGETQYF | TGTGCCAGCAGCCCCTTGATAGGGGGCGAGACCCAGTACTTC
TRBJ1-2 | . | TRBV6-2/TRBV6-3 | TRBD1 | CASSSGTGFGYTF | TGTGCCAGCAGTTCCGGGACAGGGTTTGGCTACACCTTC
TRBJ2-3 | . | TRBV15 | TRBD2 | CATSRGSSGGSDTQYF | TGTGCCACCAGCAGGGGTTCTAGCGGGGGATCAGATACGCAGTATTTT